These T cell receptor beta chains were read from a single sample in a study of cytomegalovirus exposure and HLA in healthy donors. The assay was immunoSEQ multiplex PCR, and TCRdb's table has in-frame clones only and misses some. The data contain 100,000 to 150,000 clones, approximately 80% of them singletons. The specimen sequenced was PBMCs. The receptors shown here come from a girl aged 2 to 10 in good health and CMV-seronegative. Each CDR3 is given with its conserved first and last residue. The order of the fields is CDR3 protein, CDR3 DNA, V gene, J gene, D gene, clone size. The D gene is left open where the match is weak. Size is omitted from some rows. Given values are once, few, many or a class for expanded clones.

CARKTHEADEQYF	TGCGCCAGGAAGACACACGAAGCGGACGAGCAGTACTTC	TRBV5-1	TRBJ2-7	-	-
CASSLDGALSYEQYF	TGTGCCAGCAGCTTGGATGGGGCCCTCTCCTACGAGCAGTACTTC	TRBV5-4	TRBJ2-7	-	-
CAWRSPAGELFF	TGTGCCTGGAGATCCCCAGCCGGGGAGCTGTTTTTT	TRBV30	TRBJ2-2	-	-
CASSKDGQSTDTQYF	TGTGCCAGCAGCAAAGATGGACAGTCCACAGATACGCAGTATTTT	TRBV21-1	TRBJ2-3	-	-
CASSSGTGLTDTQYF	TGTGCCAGCAGCTCCGGGACAGGGCTCACAGATACGCAGTATTTT	TRBV7-9	TRBJ2-3	TRBD1	-
CASSVGSGRATQYF	TGTGCCAGCAGCGTAGGGTCTGGGAGGGCCACCCAGTATTTT	TRBV9	TRBJ2-3	TRBD2	once
CAWSQGVNTEAFF	TGTGCCTGGAGCCAGGGGGTGAACACTGAAGCTTTCTTT	TRBV30	TRBJ1-1	TRBD1	-
CASSYSLAGDNYGYTF	TGTGCCAGCAGTTACTCCCTCGCAGGGGACAACTATGGCTACACCTTC	TRBV6-5	TRBJ1-2	-	-
CASSLEGTGSYEQYF	TGTGCCAGCAGCTTAGAGGGGACAGGGTCCTACGAGCAGTACTTC	TRBV7-2	TRBJ2-7	TRBD1	-
CASSWGGSYNEQFF	TGTGCCAGCAGTTGGGGCGGGAGCTACAATGAGCAGTTCTTC	TRBV2	TRBJ2-1	TRBD2	-
CASSPHYRDTHEQYF	TGTGCCAGCAGCCCCCACTACCGGGACACACACGAGCAGTACTTC	TRBV9	TRBJ2-7	-	-
CASSPRRGGHSGELFF	TGCGCCAGCAGCCCTCGCCGGGGGGGCCATAGCGGGGAGCTGTTTTTT	TRBV4-1	TRBJ2-2	TRBD2	-
CASSFGGGNYEQYF	TGTGCCAGCAGCTTCGGGGGTGGGAACTACGAGCAGTACTTC	TRBV5-6	TRBJ2-7	-	-
CASSRGQGSYNEQFF	TGCGCCAGCAGCAGAGGACAGGGGTCCTACAATGAGCAGTTCTTC	TRBV5-1	TRBJ2-1	TRBD1	-
CAWSVVLAGNEQFF	TGTGCCTGGAGTGTCGTTCTAGCGGGTAACGAGCAGTTCTTC	TRBV30	TRBJ2-1	TRBD2	-
CASSRPNREETQYF	TGTGCCAGCAGCCGACCTAACAGGGAAGAGACCCAGTACTTC	TRBV5-6	TRBJ2-5	-	-
CASSQVPYQPQHF	TGCGCCAGCAGCCAAGTCCCTTATCAGCCCCAGCATTTT	TRBV4-1	TRBJ1-5	-	-
CASSLVPGGPSYEQYF	TGTGCCAGCAGCTTAGTGCCAGGGGGCCCCTCCTACGAGCAGTACTTC	TRBV7-8	TRBJ2-7	TRBD1	-
CASSQNARPDIQYF	TGTGCCAGCAGCCAGAACGCCAGGCCGGACATTCAGTACTTC	TRBV7-8	TRBJ2-4	-	-
CASAPGQGYEQYF	TGTGCCAGTGCGCCGGGACAGGGGTACGAGCAGTACTTC	TRBV9	TRBJ2-7	TRBD1	-
CASSAGGLNQPQHF	TGTGCCAGCAGTGCCGGGGGGCTTAATCAGCCCCAGCATTTT	TRBV6-1	TRBJ1-5	-	once
CASSLGLYGRRYSTDTQYF	TGTGCCAGCAGCTTAGGTTTGTACGGGAGGAGATATAGCACAGATACGCAGTATTTT	TRBV7-2	TRBJ2-3	TRBD2	-
CASSPSGRGLDTEAFF	TGTGCCAGCAGCCCATCAGGCAGGGGATTAGACACTGAAGCTTTCTTT	TRBV9	TRBJ1-1	-	-
CASRKRVGANYSNQPQHF	TGTGCCAGCCGGAAACGTGTAGGGGCGAATTATAGCAATCAGCCCCAGCATTTT	TRBV28	TRBJ1-5	-	-
CASSDTNTGELFF	TGCGCCAGCAGTGACACGAACACCGGGGAGCTGTTTTTT	TRBV10-2	TRBJ2-2	-	-
CASSSMGSNSGANVLTF	TGCGCCAGCAGCTCCATGGGGAGTAACTCTGGGGCCAACGTCCTGACTTTC	TRBV5-1	TRBJ2-6	-	-
CASSSTGLEKVQYF	TGTGCCAGCAGCTCCACAGGACTAGAGAAAGTGCAGTACTTC	TRBV7-2	TRBJ2-7	TRBD2	-
CASSLRTEVSTEAFF	TGTGCCAGCAGCTTACGGACAGAGGTTTCCACTGAAGCTTTCTTT	TRBV11-2	TRBJ1-1	-	once
CATRTTLAGGGEQFF	TGTGCCACCAGGACCACACTAGCGGGAGGGGGTGAGCAGTTCTTC	TRBV15	TRBJ2-1	TRBD2	-
CASVDRNANYGYTF	TGTGCCAGCGTGGACAGGAACGCTAACTATGGCTACACCTTC	TRBV7-9	TRBJ1-2	TRBD1	-
CSGAGGPRDEQYF	TGCAGTGGAGCGGGAGGGCCAAGAGACGAGCAGTACTTC	TRBV29-1	TRBJ2-7	TRBD2	-
CASSEGTSGRDTQYF	TGTGCCAGCAGTGAAGGGACTAGCGGTAGAGATACGCAGTATTTT	TRBV6-4	TRBJ2-3	TRBD2	-
CASSTGLANYNEQFF	TGCGCCAGCAGCACCGGACTAGCGAACTACAATGAGCAGTTCTTC	TRBV5-1	TRBJ2-1	TRBD2	-
CASSPRDSSYNEQFF	TGTGCCAGCAGCCCCCGGGACAGCTCCTACAATGAGCAGTTCTTC	TRBV28	TRBJ2-1	TRBD1	-
CASSLGAAVAFF	TGTGCCAGCAGCTTAGGGGCAGCGGTTGCTTTCTTT	TRBV7-8	TRBJ1-1	-	once
CAWSGVGGYTF	TGTGCCTGGTCAGGGGTTGGGGGCTACACCTTC	TRBV30	TRBJ1-2	-	-
CASSPGQGKTDTQYF	TGCGCCAGCAGCCCCGGACAGGGGAAGACAGATACGCAGTATTTT	TRBV5-1	TRBJ2-3	TRBD1	-
CASSVDRAGSYEQYF	TGTGCCAGCAGTGTGGACAGGGCGGGCTCCTACGAGCAGTACTTC	TRBV27	TRBJ2-7	TRBD1	-
CASSLGLGLASETQYF	TGTGCCAGCAGCTTAGGATTGGGACTAGCATCTGAGACCCAGTACTTC	TRBV13	TRBJ2-5	TRBD2	-
CASSGPGRAGNTIYF	TGTGCCAGCAGTGGCCCGGGGAGGGCTGGAAACACCATATATTTT	TRBV25-1	TRBJ1-3	-	-
CASSLPGGGAQETQYF	TGTGCCAGCAGCCTTCCCGGGGGAGGGGCCCAAGAGACCCAGTACTTC	TRBV5-4	TRBJ2-5	TRBD2	-